This TCR beta chain was observed in a study of post-analysis software for immune sequencing data. Study context: There were relapsing-remitting, secondary progressive and progressive-relapsing multiple sclerosis among the disease courses included. General study findings and limits: Elevated frequency relative to controls characterized roughly five TRBV segments in patients, TRBV5-6, TRBV5-1 and TRBV20-1 among them. Strong co-clustering by F measure was seen for same-batch samples.

cDNA libraries for TCR beta contained unique molecular identifiers. TCRdb re-derived calls from the PCR reads in MiXCR, one entry per CDR3 protein. The sample contains approximately 690,000 distinct CDR3 sequences, 55% to 60% of which appear only once. CDR3 length: 16 amino acids. Trimming removed 4 bases from V and 3 bases from J, with 19 bases in between. Turning to this clonotype: What it recognizes is unknown.

The sample comprised blood. This receptor was taken from a girl aged 2 to 9 with multiple sclerosis. This chain links TRBV12-3 or TRBV12-4 with TRBJ2-7; D is perhaps TRBD1 (7 bases). CDR3 in amino acids: CASSSASGTAGYEQYF. CDR3 nucleotides: TGTGCCAGCAGTTCTGCTTCCGGGACAGCGGGCTACGAGCAGTACTTC.